The rows below give T cell receptor beta chains drawn from one sample of a study of T-cell memory formation after mild COVID-19. One entry per CDR3 protein results from TCRdb running MiXCR on the 5' RACE reads. This repertoire shows more than 100,000 distinct CDR3 sequences, approximately 17% found once; its top ten account for 4.5% to 6.5%. The sequencing input was PBMCs or a T cell subset sorted from them (not recorded which). Source of these receptors: a man aged 18-30 years who had mild COVID-19 (a few samples of this study predate the infection). Cell type and time point are not known. Both conserved end residues are part of each CDR3. The D gene is left open where the match is weak. A clone size is listed for some rows: how often the clone was seen (once, few, many), or a class if it is expanded.

clone size	J gene	D gene	V gene	CDR3 protein	CDR3 DNA
NA	TRBJ2-1	NA	TRBV5-6	CASSFRDRAPFF	TGTGCCAGCAGCTTCCGAGATCGGGCGCCATTCTTC
few	TRBJ2-1	NA	TRBV3-1	CASSQTGSEQFF	TGTGCCAGCAGCCAGACTGGTTCTGAGCAGTTCTTC
NA	TRBJ1-4	NA	TRBV5-1	CASSPRQPSREKLFF	TGCGCCAGCAGCCCGCGACAGCCTTCTCGGGAAAAACTGTTTTTT
NA	TRBJ1-1	NA	TRBV3-1	CASSQGSGAEAFF	TGTGCCAGCAGCCAAGGAAGCGGGGCTGAAGCTTTCTTT
many	TRBJ2-7	NA	TRBV6-5	CASSYNYEQYF	TGTGCCAGCAGTTACAACTACGAGCAGTACTTC
few	TRBJ2-3	TRBD2	TRBV20-1	CSALVPQLTSGGAHTQYF	TGCAGTGCCCTAGTGCCCCAACTGACTAGCGGGGGGGCACATACGCAGTATTTT
few	TRBJ2-5	TRBD2	TRBV7-2	CASSLRMLAGGPVLQETQYF	TGTGCCAGCAGCCTCCGAATGCTAGCGGGGGGGCCTGTTCTACAGGAGACCCAGTACTTC
many	TRBJ2-7	TRBD1	TRBV9	CASSVGVTGGYEQYF	TGTGCCAGCAGCGTAGGTGTGACAGGGGGTTACGAGCAGTACTTC
few	TRBJ1-6	NA	TRBV11-2	CASSLFNSPNSPLHF	TGTGCCAGCAGCTTATTTAACAGCCCTAATTCACCCCTCCACTTT
few	TRBJ2-7	NA	TRBV10-3	CAISERQGRNEQYF	TGTGCCATCAGTGAGAGGCAGGGGAGAAACGAGCAGTACTTC
NA	TRBJ1-2	TRBD1	TRBV3-1	CASSQGQPAYGYTF	TGTGCCAGCAGCCAGGGACAGCCAGCCTATGGCTACACCTTC
few	TRBJ1-2	TRBD1	TRBV4-3	CASRFKGQGAHGYTF	TGCGCCAGCAGATTTAAAGGACAGGGGGCCCATGGCTACACCTTC
few	TRBJ2-1	TRBD1	TRBV29-1	CSVERGRTGSNEQFF	TGCAGCGTTGAACGCGGTCGGACAGGGTCAAATGAGCAGTTCTTC
NA	TRBJ1-5	TRBD1	TRBV6-5	CASSSRTGGGQPQHF	TGTGCCAGCAGTTCCAGGACAGGGGGAGGTCAGCCCCAGCATTTT
NA	TRBJ2-7	NA	TRBV2	CASSEGRAGEQYF	TGTGCCAGCAGTGAGGGGCGGGCTGGCGAGCAGTACTTC
NA	TRBJ2-7	NA	TRBV7-2	CASSTGNSYEQYF	TGTGCCAGCAGCACGGGAAACTCCTACGAGCAGTACTTC
NA	TRBJ1-5	NA	TRBV7-2	CASSQGTLGNQPQHF	TGTGCCAGCAGCCAGGGGACTTTAGGCAATCAGCCCCAGCATTTT
few	TRBJ2-3	TRBD2	TRBV5-1	CASSLTSGGAATQYF	TGCGCCAGCAGCTTGACTAGCGGGGGGGCTGCTACGCAGTATTTT
few	TRBJ1-1	NA	TRBV21-1	CASSKEPDLNTEAFF	TGTGCCAGCAGCAAAGAGCCAGACCTGAACACTGAAGCTTTCTTT
NA	TRBJ2-1	NA	TRBV7-2	CASSLGLGDEQFF	TGTGCCAGCAGCCTCGGTTTAGGGGATGAGCAGTTCTTC
NA	TRBJ1-6	NA	TRBV28	CASSLWVSPLHF	TGTGCCAGCAGTTTATGGGTTTCACCCCTCCACTTT
NA	TRBJ2-7	TRBD2	TRBV6-5	CASSTPWGRGGSHYEQYF	TGTGCCAGCAGCACCCCTTGGGGGCGGGGGGGTTCCCACTACGAGCAGTACTTC
many	TRBJ2-3	TRBD2	TRBV18	CASSRGGLAEGTDTQYF	TGTGCCAGCTCACGAGGCGGACTAGCGGAGGGCACAGATACGCAGTATTTT
NA	TRBJ1-1	NA	TRBV7-2	CASSLNFLLNTEAFF	TGTGCCAGCAGCTTAAACTTTCTCTTGAACACTGAAGCTTTCTTT
NA	TRBJ1-2	NA	TRBV6-5	CASSLAWGNYGYTF	TGTGCCAGCTCCCTCGCGTGGGGTAACTATGGCTACACCTTC
NA	TRBJ1-5	NA	TRBV15	CATSRDGAGPQPQHF	TGTGCCACCAGCAGAGATGGGGCAGGGCCCCAGCCCCAGCATTTT
NA	TRBJ2-5	NA	TRBV12-3/TRBV12-4	CASSPLSRFRAGVQETQYF	TGTGCCAGCAGCCCTCTTTCTCGATTCAGGGCAGGGGTACAAGAGACCCAGTACTTC
many	TRBJ2-1	NA	TRBV3-1	CASSQITGTYNEQFF	TGTGCCAGCAGCCAAATTACCGGGACCTACAATGAGCAGTTCTTC
few	TRBJ2-1	TRBD2	TRBV7-2	CASSISGGILYEQFF	TGTGCCAGCAGCATTAGCGGGGGGATTCTGTATGAGCAGTTCTTC
few	TRBJ1-1	NA	TRBV18	CASSPARGGEAFF	TGTGCCAGCTCACCAGCGAGGGGAGGGGAAGCTTTCTTT
few	TRBJ2-3	NA	TRBV20-1	CSAPKQGRADTQYF	TGCAGTGCTCCTAAACAGGGAAGGGCAGATACGCAGTATTTT
NA	TRBJ1-5	TRBD1	TRBV3-1	CASSRQGDQPQHF	TGTGCCAGCAGCCGACAGGGCGATCAGCCCCAGCATTTT
NA	TRBJ2-3	NA	TRBV5-5	CASSLDRPVDTQYF	TGTGCCAGCAGCTTGGACAGGCCAGTAGATACGCAGTATTTT
NA	TRBJ2-1	TRBD2	TRBV20-1	CSASLPAGGTNEQFF	TGCAGTGCTAGCTTGCCAGCGGGGGGAACAAATGAGCAGTTCTTC
NA	TRBJ2-1	NA	TRBV2	CASTGNLGNEQFF	TGTGCCAGCACAGGGAACCTAGGTAATGAGCAGTTCTTC
NA	TRBJ2-7	TRBD1	TRBV6-6	CATTDRAYEQYF	TGTGCCACGACGGACAGGGCGTACGAGCAGTACTTC
NA	TRBJ2-3	NA	TRBV12-3/TRBV12-4	CASSSSSWGARDTQYF	TGTGCCAGCAGTTCCTCATCTTGGGGGGCGAGGGATACGCAGTATTTT
NA	TRBJ2-3	NA	TRBV7-9	CASSEGPGGRDTQYF	TGTGCCAGCAGCGAGGGACCCGGAGGTAGAGATACGCAGTATTTT
few	TRBJ1-2	NA	TRBV20-1	CSAERGGDYGYTF	TGCAGTGCGGAGAGGGGTGGTGACTATGGCTACACCTTC
NA	TRBJ1-6	NA	TRBV5-1	CASSLAVGGVASPLHF	TGCGCCAGCAGCTTGGCCGTGGGCGGGGTAGCCTCACCCCTCCACTTT
NA	TRBJ2-2	NA	TRBV5-1	CASGRDSNTGELFF	TGCGCCAGCGGTCGGGACTCGAACACCGGGGAGCTGTTTTTT
NA	TRBJ2-3	NA	TRBV7-2	CASSFGGTGPDTQYF	TGTGCCAGCAGCTTCGGGGGTACAGGTCCAGATACGCAGTATTTT
NA	TRBJ2-2	NA	TRBV6-6	CASSYSGGGSGELFF	TGTGCCAGCAGTTACTCTGGAGGAGGGAGCGGGGAGCTGTTTTTT
few	TRBJ2-4	TRBD2	TRBV25-1	CASSPGGDIQYF	TGTGCCAGCAGTCCGGGGGGGGACATTCAGTACTTC